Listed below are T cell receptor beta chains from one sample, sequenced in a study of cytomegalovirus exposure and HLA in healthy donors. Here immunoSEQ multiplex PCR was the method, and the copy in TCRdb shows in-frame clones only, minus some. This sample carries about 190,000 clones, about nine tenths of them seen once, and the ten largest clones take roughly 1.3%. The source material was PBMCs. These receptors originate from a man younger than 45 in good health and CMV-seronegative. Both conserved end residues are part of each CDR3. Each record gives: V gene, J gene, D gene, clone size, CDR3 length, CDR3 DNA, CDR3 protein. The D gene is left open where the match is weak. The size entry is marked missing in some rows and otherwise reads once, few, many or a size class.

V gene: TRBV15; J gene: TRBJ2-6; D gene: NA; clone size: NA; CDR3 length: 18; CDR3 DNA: TGTGCCACCAGCCCTGAAGCGAGAGTCGCCTCTGGGGCCAACGTCCTGACTTTC; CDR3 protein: CATSPEARVASGANVLTF
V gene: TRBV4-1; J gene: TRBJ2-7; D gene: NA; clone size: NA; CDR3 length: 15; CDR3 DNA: TGCGCCAGCAGCCAAGATCGGGGAGGGGGGAACGAGCAGTACTTC; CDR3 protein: CASSQDRGGGNEQYF
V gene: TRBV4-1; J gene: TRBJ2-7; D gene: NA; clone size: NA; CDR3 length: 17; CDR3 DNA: TGCGCCAGCAGCCTCCACTCAACTAGCTCGGGGTCCTACGAGCAGTACTTC; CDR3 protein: CASSLHSTSSGSYEQYF
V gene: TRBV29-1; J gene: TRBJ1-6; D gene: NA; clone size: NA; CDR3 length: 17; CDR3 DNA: TGCAGCGTTGAAGATTTCACTTTTGGACAGAATCTGTCACCCCTCCACTTT; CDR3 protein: CSVEDFTFGQNLSPLHF
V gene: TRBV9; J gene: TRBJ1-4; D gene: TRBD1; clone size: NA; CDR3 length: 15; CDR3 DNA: TGTGCCAGCAGCCTAACAGGGGATTCTAATGAAAAACTGTTTTTT; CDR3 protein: CASSLTGDSNEKLFF
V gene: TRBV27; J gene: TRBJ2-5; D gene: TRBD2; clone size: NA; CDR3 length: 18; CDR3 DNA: TGTGCCAGCAGTTCACGCCTAGCGGGAGGGCCATTCGGAGAGACCCAGTACTTC; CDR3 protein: CASSSRLAGGPFGETQYF
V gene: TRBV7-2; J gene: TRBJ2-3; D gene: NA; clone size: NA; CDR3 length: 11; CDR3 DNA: TGTGCCAGCAGCCTCACAGATACGCAGTATTTT; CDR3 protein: CASSLTDTQYF
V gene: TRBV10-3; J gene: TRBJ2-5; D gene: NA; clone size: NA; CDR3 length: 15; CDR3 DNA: TGTGCCATCAGTGCATTAGCGGACCTAGGGGAGACCCAGTACTTC; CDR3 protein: CAISALADLGETQYF
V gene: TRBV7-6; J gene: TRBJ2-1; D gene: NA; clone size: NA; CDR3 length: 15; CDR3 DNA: TGTGCCAGCAGCTTCTGGACAGAGTCCTACAATGAGCAGTTCTTC; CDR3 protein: CASSFWTESYNEQFF
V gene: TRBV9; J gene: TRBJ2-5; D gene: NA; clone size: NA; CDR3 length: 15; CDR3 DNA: TGTGCCAGCAGCCCCTACCTTACAGATCAAGAGACCCAGTACTTC; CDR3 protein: CASSPYLTDQETQYF
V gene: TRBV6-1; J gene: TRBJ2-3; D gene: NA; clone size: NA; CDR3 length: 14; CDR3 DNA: TGTGCCAGCAGGACAGAGGGGGGGACAGATACGCAGTATTTT; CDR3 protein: CASRTEGGTDTQYF
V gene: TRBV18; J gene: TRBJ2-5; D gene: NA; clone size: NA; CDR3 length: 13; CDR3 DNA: TGTGCCAGCTCACCAGCGATCCGAGAGACCCAGTACTTC; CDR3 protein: CASSPAIRETQYF
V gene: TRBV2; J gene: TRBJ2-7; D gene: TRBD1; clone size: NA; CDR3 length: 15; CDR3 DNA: TGTGCCAGCAGTCGACAGGGAAGGGATTCCTACGAGCAGTACTTC; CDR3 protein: CASSRQGRDSYEQYF
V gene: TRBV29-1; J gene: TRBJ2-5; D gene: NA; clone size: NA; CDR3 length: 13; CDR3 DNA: TGCAGTGGGAATAGCGGTCTGCAAGAGACCCAGTACTTC; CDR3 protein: CSGNSGLQETQYF
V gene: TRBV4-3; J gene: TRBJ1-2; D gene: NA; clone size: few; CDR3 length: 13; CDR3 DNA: TGCGCCAGCAGCTCCCCGGACAGTTATGGCTACACCTTC; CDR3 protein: CASSSPDSYGYTF
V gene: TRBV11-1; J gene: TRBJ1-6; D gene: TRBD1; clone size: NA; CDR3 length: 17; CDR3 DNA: TGTGCCAGCAGCTCCCGGACAGGGGGCGCTTGGAATTCACCCCTCCACTTT; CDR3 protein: CASSSRTGGAWNSPLHF
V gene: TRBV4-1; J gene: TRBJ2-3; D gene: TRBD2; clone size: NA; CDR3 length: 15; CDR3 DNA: TGCGCCAGCAGGACCGGGCTAGCGGACACAGATACGCAGTATTTT; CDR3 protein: CASRTGLADTDTQYF
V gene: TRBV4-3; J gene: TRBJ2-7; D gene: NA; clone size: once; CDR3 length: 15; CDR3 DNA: TGCGCCAGCAGCCAAGAGCTACCAAGCTCCTACGAGCAGTACTTC; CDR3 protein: CASSQELPSSYEQYF
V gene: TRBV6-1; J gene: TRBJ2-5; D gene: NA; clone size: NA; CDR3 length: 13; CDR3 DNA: TGTGCCAGCAGCCGGGCAAGAGGGGAGACCCAGTACTTC; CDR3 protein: CASSRARGETQYF
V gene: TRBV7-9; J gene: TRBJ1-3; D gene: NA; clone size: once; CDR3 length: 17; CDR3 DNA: TGTGCCAGCAGCCCACTCCGTTTGTCCGTCTCTGGAAACACCATATATTTT; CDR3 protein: CASSPLRLSVSGNTIYF
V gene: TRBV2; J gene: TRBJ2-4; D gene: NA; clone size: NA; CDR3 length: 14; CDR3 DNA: TGTGCCAGCAATCGGAGCGTTGCCAAAAACATTCAGTACTTC; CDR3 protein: CASNRSVAKNIQYF
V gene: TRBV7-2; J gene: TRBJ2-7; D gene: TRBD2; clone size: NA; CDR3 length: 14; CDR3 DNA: TGTGCCAGCAGCATTAGCGGGGGGGCGAATGAGCAGTACTTC; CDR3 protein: CASSISGGANEQYF
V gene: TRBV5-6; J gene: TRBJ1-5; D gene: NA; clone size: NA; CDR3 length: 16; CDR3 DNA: TGTGCCAGCACCCTGGCCGGGGGAGCGGGCAATCAGCCCCAGCATTTT; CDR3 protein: CASTLAGGAGNQPQHF